The sequence of this TCR beta chain was determined in a study of cytomegalovirus exposure and HLA in healthy donors. Trimming took off 2 bases at V and 4 bases at J, with 17 bases between the two ends. The CDR3 sequence is 16 residues long. Germline values: CDR1 MNHEY, CDR2 SMNVEV (reference sequence). This PCR relied on a set of 60 Vbeta primers and 13 Jbeta primers. TCRdb keeps only in-frame clones here, not all; method: immunoSEQ multiplex PCR. This table has some 150,000 clones, more than 80% appearing once. The chain employs TRBV27 and TRBJ1-1, with D possibly being TRBD1 (5 bases). The sequenced sample consisted of PBMCs. The receptor was isolated from a woman aged 45-59 years in good health and CMV-seronegative. The CDR3 protein is CASSLIQPRQGTEAFF. For the CDR3, the DNA is TGTGCCAGCAGTTTAATACAGCCCAGGCAGGGCACTGAAGCTTTCTTT.